One and the same sample provided the 10 T cell receptor beta chains below, sequenced in a study of identifying expanded T cells in peripheral blood. Here immunoSEQ multiplex PCR was the method, and the copy in TCRdb shows in-frame clones only, minus some. The sample lists approximately 80,000 clones, about 83% occurring once. The sample consisted of blood. These TCRs come from a person aged 18 to 75 in good health.

The chain employs TRBV19 and TRBJ2-7; D may be TRBD1 (6 bases). The CDR3 totals 13 residues. V lost 2 bases, J lost 5 bases, and 10 bases lay in between. CDR1 and CDR2 from the germline V gene are LNHDA and SQIVND (reference sequence). This chain's CDR3 is CASSIQQGHEQYF. The DNA for the CDR3 is TGTGCCAGTAGTATACAGCAGGGGCACGAGCAGTACTTC.

J is TRBJ2-2 and V is TRBV6-5, with 7 bases identical to TRBD1. The CDR3 length is 13 residues. The V gene end was trimmed by 6 bases and the J gene end by 7 bases; junction bases not matched to a gene: 5. Germline V gene data show CDR1 as MNHEY and CDR2 as SVGAGI. This CDR3 is CASRLTGVGELFF. For the CDR3, the DNA is TGTGCCAGCAGACTAACAGGGGTCGGGGAGCTGTTTTTT.

The V call is TRBV28, the J call TRBJ1-4, with 8 nucleotides matching TRBD1. This CDR3 contains 14 residues. The junction had 11 bases not matched to a gene; V was cut back by 6 bases and J by 11 bases. Germline V gene sequence: CDR1 MDHEN, CDR2 SYDVKM. CDR3: CASSPLRTGRKLFF. CDR3 coding DNA: TGTGCCAGCAGCCCACTCAGGACAGGGAGGAAACTGTTTTTT.

This clone was detected once. This chain uses TRBV30 with TRBJ1-4, with D uncertain. The CDR3 is 15 amino acids. V was clipped by 2 bases and J by 6 bases, with 16 bases between them. CDR1 and CDR2 from the germline V gene are GTSNPN and SVGIG (reference sequence). The CDR3 sequence: CAWSPDGILYEKLFF. CDR3 in DNA: TGTGCCTGGAGTCCGGACGGAATCTTATATGAAAAACTGTTTTTT.

This clone was found a few times. The chain uses TRBV15 and TRBJ2-4; D gene uncertain. The V end lost 2 bases, the J end lost 0 bases, and 5 bases lay between the germline ends. The CDR3 is 14 residues long. The germline gives CDR1 LNHNV, CDR2 YYDKDF (reference sequence). The DNA for the CDR3 is TGTGCCACCAGCAGACCGGGAGCCAAAAACATTCAGTACTTC. It specifies CATSRPGAKNIQYF. Based on the CDR3 plus reference TRBV15 and TRBJ2-4, the full variable domain is DAMVIQNPRYQVTQFGKPVTLSCSQTLNHNVMYWYQQKSSQAPKLLFHYYDKDFNNEADTPDNFQSRRPNTSFCFLDIRSPGLGDTAMYLCATSRPGAKNIQYFGAGTRLSVL.

The chain links TRBV5-5 to TRBJ2-7; TRBD1 matches 11 bases. The V and J ends lost 0 bases and 0 bases, in that order; junction bases with no gene match: 5. CDR3 length: 17 residues. CDR1 and CDR2 from the germline V gene are SGHKS and YYEKEE (reference sequence). CDR3 sequence: CASSLEGTGGGSYEQYF. For the CDR3, the DNA is TGTGCCAGCAGCTTGGAGGGGACAGGGGGAGGCTCCTACGAGCAGTACTTC.

The sample holds one count of this clone. The rearrangement uses TRBV7-9 and TRBJ2-7, with D perhaps TRBD1 or TRBD2 (5 bases each). Germline CDR1 reads SEHNR; CDR2 reads FQNEAQ (reference sequence). The CDR3 contains 17 residues. The germline V and J ends were trimmed by 6 bases and 1 base, with 22 bases remaining between them. As DNA, the CDR3 is TGTGCCAGCAGGCCCGGAGTTGGGGCTTCGGGGTCCTACGAGCAGTACTTC. It specifies CASRPGVGASGSYEQYF.

The chain employs TRBV19 and TRBJ2-2; D gene uncertain. The V end was cut by 3 bases, the J end by 8 bases, with 7 bases between. CDR3 length equals 12 residues. Germline CDR1 LNHDA, CDR2 SQIVND (reference sequence). CDR3 region: CASSIRGGELFF. CDR3 sequence (DNA): TGTGCCAGTAGTATCCGAGGTGGGGAGCTGTTTTTT.

Only one count was recorded for this clone. This rearrangement joins TRBV28 to TRBJ2-7, with 15 bases aligning to TRBD2. The length of the CDR3 is 19 residues. J lost 4 bases, V lost 3 bases, and 13 bases had no gene match. In germline, CDR1 is MDHEN, CDR2 SYDVKM. Here the CDR3 DNA reads TGTGCCAGCAGTTTTTGGGCCCCCGGGACTAGCGGGAGGAATTACGAGCAGTACTTC. Protein: CASSFWAPGTSGRNYEQYF. Using reference TRBV28 and TRBJ2-7 for the parts outside the CDR3, the full variable domain is DVKVTQSSRYLVKRTGEKVFLECVQDMDHENMFWYRQDPGLGLRLIYFSYDVKMKEKGDIPEGYSVSREKKERFSLILESASTNQTSMYLCASSFWAPGTSGRNYEQYFGPGTRLTVT.

V is TRBV10-2 and J is TRBJ2-3; D not certain. CDR3 length: 12 amino acids. The V end lost 5 bases, the J end lost 4 bases, and 7 bases lay between the germline ends. Looked up from germline, CDR1 is WSHSY and CDR2 is SAAADI. The CDR3 coding sequence is TGCGCCAGCAGTCACAATCCAGATACGCAGTATTTT. It is translated as CASSHNPDTQYF.